The source of this T cell receptor beta chain is a study of blood T cell repertoires in COVID-19. Study-wide context: The analysed material was cDNA or gDNA that came from T cells, B-cell-depleted T cells, or PBMCs.

With V trimmed by 4 bases and J by 4 bases, 1 base remained unmatched. The CDR3 is made up of 15 amino acids. The germline V gene has CDR1 SGHTA and CDR2 FQGTGA. Sequencing used immunoSEQ multiplex PCR; TCRdb keeps in-frame clones, though not all of them. The sample lists approximately 190,000 clones; 84% were seen once. Participants, about 18 to 100 years old, spanned 25 or so US areas. The chain links TRBV7-3 to TRBJ2-2, with 12 bases identical to TRBD2. This clonotype was sampled from a woman aged 25 to 39 who had been exposed to COVID-19. The sequenced sample was PBMCs or T cells enriched from blood (not recorded which). CDR3 DNA: TGTGCCAGCAGCTGGACTAGCGGGGCCACCGGGGAGCTGTTTTTT. Translating gives CASSWTSGATGELFF.